Many counts were recorded for the clone carrying this T cell receptor beta chain. Its matching antigen is unknown. This sample is part of a study of T cells in Graves' hyperthyroidism and ophthalmopathy. The overall study: Peripheral blood sampling occurred at initial diagnosis, before any treatment.

RNA transcripts were the template for amplifying TCR beta CDR3 regions. The HTBI primer set served for first-round RT-PCR of the TCR CDR3. TCRdb reprocessed the multiplex PCR reads via MiXCR and lists one record per CDR3 protein. The sample shows 380,000 or so distinct CDR3 sequences, 11% to 15% of them seen only once. V lost 3 bases to trimming and J lost 3 bases, with 11 bases between them. The CDR3 has 15 residues. Germline-derived CDR1 and CDR2 are SGHAT and FQNNGV. Broader study findings: Ophthalmopathy was told apart from stable hyperthyroidism by a 13 V-J model.

The patients, who ranged from 18 to 65 in age, presented with newly diagnosed hyperthyroidism lasting under 2 months. The clonotype originates from a woman aged 25-40 years with Graves' hyperthyroidism. The chain employs TRBV11-2 and TRBJ2-2, with D possibly TRBD2 on 6 matching bases. Material: blood. CDR3 protein: CASSFGGQYTGELFF. CDR3 nucleotide sequence: TGTGCCAGCAGCTTCGGAGGGCAGTACACCGGGGAGCTGTTTTTT.